These T cell receptor beta chains were read from a single sample in a study of cytomegalovirus exposure and HLA in healthy donors. Using immunoSEQ multiplex PCR, the repertoire was profiled, and TCRdb retains in-frame clones only, with some absent. The sample lists approximately 170,000 clones; 68% were seen once. Material: PBMCs. All receptors derive from a middle-aged woman in good health and CMV-seropositive. The CDR3 runs from the conserved cysteine through the conserved F or W. The D gene is left open where the match is weak.

CASSPRAGELFF TRBV19 -
CAISDFTSGSADEQYF TRBV10-3 TRBD2
CASSQGGPDTEAFF TRBV4-3 -
CASSPEPLAKNIQYF TRBV27 -
CAITSRGQDDEQFF TRBV10-3 TRBD1
CAISGTGPEAFF TRBV10-3 TRBD1
CASSGQGNTEAFF TRBV28 TRBD1
CASSPGGSAYNSPLHF TRBV5-4 -
CASSSGLAGGMSDTQYF TRBV9 TRBD2
CASSTGTDNYGYPF TRBV5-6 TRBD1
CASRTQETQYF TRBV2 -
CASSQDLGPERYF TRBV4-3 -
CASTPGDRGADTQYF TRBV5-4 TRBD1
CASSPLAAGIGELFF TRBV27 TRBD2
CASSPYGRTQYF TRBV18 -
CASSPGTGGSQPQHF TRBV11-2 TRBD1
CASSLTSGLGNTIYF TRBV16 -
CASSPGQGNYNSPLHF TRBV7-9 TRBD1
CASSLSAGNYGYTF TRBV28 -
CASSLVEGMEQYF TRBV11-2 -
CASSLFRDWQETQYF TRBV28 -
CASSLRTGSETQYF TRBV7-2 -
CASSLGQGLNTDTQYF TRBV7-7 -
CASSATIRAGITYEQYF TRBV19 -
CASSFRVQGGANVLTF TRBV28 -